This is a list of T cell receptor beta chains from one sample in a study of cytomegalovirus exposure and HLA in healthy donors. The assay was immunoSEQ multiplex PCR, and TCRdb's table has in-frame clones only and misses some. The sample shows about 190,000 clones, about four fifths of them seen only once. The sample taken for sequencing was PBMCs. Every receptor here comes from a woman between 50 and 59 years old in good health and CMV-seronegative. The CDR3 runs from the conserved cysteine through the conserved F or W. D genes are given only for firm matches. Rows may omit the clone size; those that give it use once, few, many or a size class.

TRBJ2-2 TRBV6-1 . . TGTGCCAGCAGTACGGGGGGGGAGCTGTTTTTT CASSTGGELFF
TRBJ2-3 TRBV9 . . TGTGCCAGCAGCGCCGGACACCTCCTCACAGATACGCAGTATTTT CASSAGHLLTDTQYF
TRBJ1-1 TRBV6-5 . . TGTGCCAGCAGTCCCCGGAGGGTTATGAACACTGAAGCTTTCTTT CASSPRRVMNTEAFF
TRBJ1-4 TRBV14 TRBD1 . TGTGCCAGCAGCCGTGCTCGACAGGGGCGTGAAAAACTGTTTTTT CASSRARQGREKLFF
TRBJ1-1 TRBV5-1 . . TGCGCCAGCAGTTCATCGACGGGGAACACTGAAGCTTTCTTT CASSSSTGNTEAFF
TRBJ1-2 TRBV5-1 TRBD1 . TGCGCCAGCAGGGACAGGGTTAACTATGGCTACACCTTC CASRDRVNYGYTF
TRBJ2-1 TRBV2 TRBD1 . TGTGCCAGCAGAAGACAGGGGGATGAGCAGTTCTTC CASRRQGDEQFF
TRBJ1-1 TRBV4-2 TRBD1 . TGTGCCAGCAACCGAAGCCCAGGGGGGACTGAAGCTTTCTTT CASNRSPGGTEAFF
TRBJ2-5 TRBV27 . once TGTGCCAGCAGTTCACAGGGCGGGTTCGGGACCCAGTACTTC CASSSQGGFGTQYF
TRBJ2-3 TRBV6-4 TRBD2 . TGTGCCAGCAGTCCTACTAGCGGGGGAAGCACAGATACGCAGTATTTT CASSPTSGGSTDTQYF
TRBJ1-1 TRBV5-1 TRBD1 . TGCGCCAGCAATGGGGCGCCCGGGACAGGGGGCGTAAGGGCTGAAGCTTTCTTT CASNGAPGTGGVRAEAFF
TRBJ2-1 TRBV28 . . TGTGCCAGCAGTCCCACGCTGGGACTTTACAATGAGCAGTTCTTC CASSPTLGLYNEQFF
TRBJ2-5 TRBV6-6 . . TGTGCCAGCCGTCACTGGACTATAGAGACCCAGTACTTC CASRHWTIETQYF
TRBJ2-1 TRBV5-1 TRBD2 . TGCGCCAGCAGCAGTCGGACTAGCGGGAGTAGCAATGAGCAGTTCTTC CASSSRTSGSSNEQFF
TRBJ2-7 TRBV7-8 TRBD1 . TGTGCCAGCACCCCTGGGACAGGGCCCAACGAGCAGTACTTC CASTPGTGPNEQYF
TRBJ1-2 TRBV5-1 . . TGCGCCAGCAGCGGGACATACTATGGCTACACCTTC CASSGTYYGYTF
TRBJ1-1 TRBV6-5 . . TGTGCCAGCAGTTACGTCAGGGGCACGACCACTGAAGCTTTCTTT CASSYVRGTTTEAFF
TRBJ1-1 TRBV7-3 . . TGTGCCAGCAGCTTAATGTCAGGGGCGGAAGCTTTCTTT CASSLMSGAEAFF
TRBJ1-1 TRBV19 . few TGTGCCAGTAGTTGGGGGCACTCGAACACTGAAGCTTTCTTT CASSWGHSNTEAFF
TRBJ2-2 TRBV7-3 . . TGTGCCAGCAGCTTAGAGGGTCCCACCGGGGAGCTGTTTTTT CASSLEGPTGELFF
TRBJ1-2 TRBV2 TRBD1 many TGTGCCAGTCGTGGGACAGGGGCCTATGGCTACACCTTC CASRGTGAYGYTF
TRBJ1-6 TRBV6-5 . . TGTGCCAGCACCCGCGGGACCGCATATGATTCACCCCTCCACTTT CASTRGTAYDSPLHF
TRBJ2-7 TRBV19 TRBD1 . TGTGCCAGTATGCAGACAGGGGGCTTCTACGAGCAGTACTTC CASMQTGGFYEQYF
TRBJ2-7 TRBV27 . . TGTGCCAGCAGTGTCGGGGTCGCGGCGACCTACGAGCAGTACTTC CASSVGVAATYEQYF
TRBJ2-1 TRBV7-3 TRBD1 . TGTGCCAGCAGCGGCCCGGGACAGAACAATGAGCAGTTCTTC CASSGPGQNNEQFF
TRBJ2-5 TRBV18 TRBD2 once TGTGCCAGCTCACCGGGACTAGCGGGAGAGACCCAGTACTTC CASSPGLAGETQYF
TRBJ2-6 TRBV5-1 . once TGCGCCAGCAGCTTGGCCTTAGGGACAGGGGCCAACGTCCTGACTTTC CASSLALGTGANVLTF
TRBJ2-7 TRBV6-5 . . TGTGCCAGCAGTGTCGGGACAAGGACCTACGAGCAGTACTTC CASSVGTRTYEQYF
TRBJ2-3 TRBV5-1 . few TGCGCCAGCAGCTTGACTCGTCGCACAGATACGCAGTATTTT CASSLTRRTDTQYF
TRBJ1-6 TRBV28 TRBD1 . TGTGCCAGCAGTTTGGACAGGGGTGATTCACCCCTCCACTTT CASSLDRGDSPLHF
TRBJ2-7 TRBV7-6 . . TGTGCCAGCAGCTTAGGTCCATCCTACGAGCAGTACTTC CASSLGPSYEQYF
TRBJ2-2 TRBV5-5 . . TGTGCCAGCAGCTTGGAGCAGGGCGGTAACACCGGGGAGCTGTTTTTT CASSLEQGGNTGELFF